The 27 T cell receptor beta chains reported below all come from one sample, sequenced in a study of cytomegalovirus exposure and HLA in healthy donors. 13 Jbeta primers and 60 Vbeta primers were used for the PCR. Repertoires were generated with immunoSEQ multiplex PCR, while TCRdb's copy carries only in-frame clones and drops some. The sample comprises about 98,000 clones, approximately 79% of which are singletons, and under 2% rests with the top ten. Sequencing was done on a sample of PBMCs. These receptors originate from a male donor in good health and CMV-seronegative.

This chain uses TRBV5-1 with TRBJ2-1; possible D gene TRBD2, 6 bases. The CDR3 is made up of 14 amino acids. V dropped 0 bases and J dropped 6 bases, with 10 bases sitting between them. Germline V gene data show CDR1 as SGHRS and CDR2 as YFSETQ. CDR3 coding DNA: TGCGCCAGCAGCTTGGAGGTCGGGGGCAATGAGCAGTTCTTC. Its protein product is CASSLEVGGNEQFF.

The CDR3 coding sequence is TGTGCCTGGAGCTCTGGAGGGAACACAGATACGCAGTATTTT. This sequence encodes CAWSSGGNTDTQYF. The rearrangement uses TRBV30 and TRBJ2-3; possibly TRBD2 for D (6 bases). Trimming pared 3 bases from V and 2 bases from J, leaving 12 bases between. The CDR3 has 14 amino acids. Germline-derived CDR1 and CDR2 are GTSNPN and SVGIG (reference sequence).

This clone has only one observation. V usage is TRBV5-5 and J usage is TRBJ1-2; 8 positions match TRBD1. The CDR3 totals 12 residues. V shed 3 bases, J shed 11 bases, and the junction held 6 bases outside the gene matches. The germline V gene encodes CDR1 SGHKS and CDR2 YYEKEE (reference sequence). CDR3 bases: TGTGCCAGCAGCTGGGGGACAGGCCAGTACACCTTC. It is translated as CASSWGTGQYTF. Filled out from reference TRBV5-5 and TRBJ1-2, the complete variable domain reads DAGVTQSPTHLIKTRGQQVTLRCSPISGHKSVSWYQQVLGQGPQFIFQYYEKEERGRGNFPDRFSARQFPNYSSELNVNALLLGDSALYLCASSWGTGQYTFGSGTRLTVV.

V gene TRBV5-1 combines with J gene TRBJ2-3, with 9 positions matching TRBD2. The germline V gene encodes CDR1 SGHRS and CDR2 YFSETQ. V was clipped by 4 bases and J by 1 base; unmatched bases: 7. The CDR3 is 16 amino acids. The CDR3 region is CASSKIPSGGTDTQYF. The CDR3 region has the DNA TGCGCCAGCAGCAAGATTCCTAGCGGGGGCACAGATACGCAGTATTTT.

The rearrangement links TRBV27 to TRBJ2-7; 10 bases are shared with TRBD1. Germline CDR1 MNHEY, CDR2 SMNVEV (reference sequence). This CDR3 contains 15 residues. V lost 0 bases to trimming and J lost 6 bases; unmatched junction nucleotides: 5. The CDR3 is CASSLSGQGFIEQYF. The CDR3 DNA sequence: TGTGCCAGCAGTTTATCGGGACAGGGGTTTATCGAGCAGTACTTC.

This clone was seen once. V and J are TRBV28 and TRBJ1-3, with 7 bases matching TRBD1. The V gene end was trimmed by 4 bases and the J gene end by 0 bases; junction bases not matched to a gene: 6. This CDR3 contains 16 residues. CDR1 and CDR2 (germline): MDHEN, SYDVKM. The CDR3 here is CASSSKTGYSGNTIYF. CDR3 DNA sequence: TGTGCCAGCAGTTCTAAGACAGGGTACTCTGGAAACACCATATATTTT.

V is TRBV7-2 and J is TRBJ1-5; D is unresolved. Per the germline V gene, CDR1 is SGHTA and CDR2 is FQGNSA. This CDR3 contains 15 residues. Trimming shortened V by 1 base and J by 3 bases, and 10 bases separated the two germline ends. CDR3 nucleotides: TGTGCCAGCAGCTTAGAGGGAGGATTCAATCAGCCCCAGCATTTT. Translating gives CASSLEGGFNQPQHF.

The chain couples TRBV19 to TRBJ2-5; D is possibly TRBD1 (6 bases). V lost 3 bases to trimming and J lost 0 bases, with 8 bases between them. There are 14 residues in the CDR3. The germline V gene has CDR1 LNHDA and CDR2 SQIVND (reference sequence). This CDR3 reads CASSMGADQETQYF. CDR3 coding DNA: TGTGCCAGTAGTATGGGGGCAGACCAAGAGACCCAGTACTTC.

The CDR3 DNA sequence: TGTGCCAGCAGCTTGGGTACAGGGGGCGGCCGCTATGGCTACACCTTC. Translation: CASSLGTGGGRYGYTF. V gene TRBV5-4 combines with J gene TRBJ1-2, with 9 bases matching TRBD1. CDR1 SGHNT and CDR2 YYREEE come from the germline V gene (reference sequence). The length of the CDR3 is 16 residues. The ends lost 0 bases at V and 4 bases at J; junction bases unmatched: 7.

V gene TRBV7-3 combines with J gene TRBJ2-7; TRBD2 is a possible D gene (5 bases). V was trimmed by 4 bases and J by 4 bases, leaving 17 bases between them. The CDR3 contains 15 residues. CDR1 is SGHTA, CDR2 FQGTGA, per germline. CDR3 residues: CASSWDKGDDYEQYF. The DNA for the CDR3 is TGTGCCAGCAGCTGGGATAAGGGAGACGATTACGAGCAGTACTTC.

The chain couples TRBV10-3 to TRBJ2-7; 10 nucleotides match TRBD1. Germline assignment: CDR1 ENHRY and CDR2 SYGVKD. The CDR3 has 15 residues. After removal of 3 bases from V and 3 bases from J, the junction contained 5 bases not matched to a gene. The CDR3 DNA reads as TGTGCCATCAGTGAAATAGGGACAGGGGTCTACGAGCAGTACTTC. Protein sequence: CAISEIGTGVYEQYF.

This clone came up once. This chain connects TRBV7-2 to TRBJ2-7; D gene ambiguous. There are 16 residues in the CDR3. CDR1 and CDR2 from the germline V gene are SGHTA and FQGNSA. Trimming took off 1 base at V and 3 bases at J, with 16 bases between the two ends. The CDR3 DNA reads as TGTGCCAGCAGCTTAGTACCCGACTCCCTTATCTACGAGCAGTACTTC. Protein: CASSLVPDSLIYEQYF.

This clone has a handful of counts. The chain links TRBV6-5 to TRBJ2-7; TRBD2 aligns across 8 bases. After removal of 6 bases from V and 4 bases from J, the junction contained 5 bases not matched to a gene. The CDR3 consists of 13 residues. Germline V gene data show CDR1 as MNHEY and CDR2 as SVGAGI. As DNA, the CDR3 is TGTGCCAGCAGAGTTAGCGGGAAATACGAGCAGTACTTC. Protein product: CASRVSGKYEQYF.

This chain uses TRBV5-1 with TRBJ1-1; 12 bases match TRBD1. Germline CDR1 reads SGHRS; CDR2 reads YFSETQ. The CDR3 length is 16 residues. V dropped 3 bases and J dropped 5; count of bases not matched to a gene: 8. CDR3 sequence (DNA): TGCGCCAGCAGCTCCGGGACAGGGGGCGGGAGGACTGAAGCTTTCTTT. Translation: CASSSGTGGGRTEAFF.

This chain connects TRBV14 to TRBJ2-7, with 7 bases matching TRBD2. Per germline, CDR1 SGHDN and CDR2 FVKESK. This CDR3 is 14 amino acids long. J gave up 2 bases and V 4 bases, and 5 bases lay outside the gene matches. CDR3 protein: CASSLASGPYEQYF. In DNA form, the CDR3 reads TGTGCCAGCAGCCTGGCTAGCGGACCCTACGAGCAGTACTTC.

This clone was detected only a few times. The V call is TRBV5-1, the J call TRBJ2-7, with D possibly matching TRBD2 (5 bases). In germline, CDR1 is SGHRS, CDR2 YFSETQ. The CDR3 length is 12 residues. Trimming pared 2 bases from V and 3 bases from J, leaving 6 bases between. Here the CDR3 reads CASSFEGYEQYF. DNA for the CDR3: TGCGCCAGCAGCTTCGAGGGCTACGAGCAGTACTTC.

The chain links TRBV28 to TRBJ2-7, with a possible D match to TRBD1 (5 bases). The CDR3 covers 13 residues. Trimming removed 5 bases from V and 10 bases from J, with 18 bases in between. Germline V gene data show CDR1 as MDHEN and CDR2 as SYDVKM. The CDR3: CASSAPITGAQYF. As DNA, the CDR3 is TGTGCCAGCAGTGCCCCAATAACAGGTGCCCAGTACTTC.

V gene TRBV27 combines with J gene TRBJ2-7; D unresolved. V was trimmed by 6 bases and J by 3 bases, leaving 12 bases between them. CDR1 and CDR2 (germline): MNHEY, SMNVEV (reference sequence). The CDR3 loop spans 13 amino acids. CDR3 amino acids: CASSSGTLYEQYF. The CDR3 nucleotides are TGTGCCAGCAGCTCAGGAACACTCTACGAGCAGTACTTC.

The rearrangement links TRBV30 to TRBJ2-7; 8 nucleotides line up with TRBD1. Germline assignment: CDR1 GTSNPN and CDR2 SVGIG (reference sequence). V lost 3 bases, J lost 4 bases, and 8 bases stayed unmatched. The CDR3 length is 14 residues. CDR3 DNA: TGTGCCTGGAGAGACCAGGGGGCTGGATACGAGCAGTACTTC. Translated: CAWRDQGAGYEQYF.

V gene TRBV9 combines with J gene TRBJ2-5; possible D gene TRBD1, 5 bases. Trimming shortened V by 2 bases and J by 1 base, and 9 bases separated the two germline ends. CDR1 and CDR2 (germline): SGDLS, YYNGEE. CDR3 length: 14 residues. The CDR3: CASSVTGVQETQYF. DNA for the CDR3: TGTGCCAGCAGCGTTACAGGTGTCCAAGAGACCCAGTACTTC.

V usage is TRBV9 and J usage is TRBJ1-2; 8 positions agree with TRBD1. Germline V CDR1 and CDR2: SGDLS, YYNGEE. The length of the CDR3 is 15 residues. The ends lost 0 bases at V and 8 bases at J; junction bases unmatched: 9. The chain's CDR3 is CASSVADRVGGGYTF. The DNA of the CDR3 is TGTGCCAGCAGCGTAGCGGACAGGGTCGGAGGCGGCTACACCTTC.

CDR3 residues: CASSFYPTSGRSDTQYF. CDR3 nucleotides: TGTGCCAGCAGTTTCTACCCGACTAGCGGGAGGTCAGATACGCAGTATTTT. The V gene is TRBV27, the J gene TRBJ2-3; 13 bases fit TRBD2. V lost 3 bases and J lost 4; bases outside the gene matches: 7. This CDR3 has 17 residues. Germline CDR1 reads MNHEY; CDR2 reads SMNVEV (reference sequence).

The gene calls are TRBV2 and TRBJ2-2; D is unclear. Looked up from germline, CDR1 is SNHLY and CDR2 is FYNNEI. V was pared by 7 bases and J by 3 bases, with 12 bases between. CDR3 length: 14 residues. CDR3 residues: CASMTTEYTGELFF. In DNA form, the CDR3 reads TGTGCCAGCATGACCACAGAGTACACCGGGGAGCTGTTTTTT.

The gene calls are TRBV9 and TRBJ1-4, with a weak D call TRBD1 (6 bases). Per the germline V gene, CDR1 is SGDLS and CDR2 is YYNGEE. V was trimmed by 3 bases and J by 7 bases, leaving 16 bases between them. The CDR3 covers 15 residues. The CDR3 sequence is CASSETGWPSEKLFF. In DNA form, the CDR3 reads TGTGCCAGCAGCGAAACAGGGTGGCCCTCTGAAAAACTGTTTTTT.

V gene TRBV18 combines with J gene TRBJ2-1, with 8 bases fitting TRBD2. V lost 3 bases, J lost 0 bases, and 4 bases stayed unmatched. The CDR3 length is 16 residues. Germline CDR1 KGHSH, CDR2 LQKENI. The CDR3 sequence is CASSPVAGSSYNEQFF. CDR3 coding DNA: TGTGCCAGCTCACCTGTAGCGGGATCCTCCTACAATGAGCAGTTCTTC.

This chain uses TRBV30 with TRBJ2-7, with 10 bases aligning to TRBD1. The CDR3 length is 14 residues. Trimming removed 3 bases from V and 5 bases from J; junction bases left unmatched: 7. The germline gives CDR1 GTSNPN, CDR2 SVGIG (reference sequence). CDR3 sequence: CAWSTGQGIDEQYF. The CDR3 DNA reads as TGTGCCTGGAGCACGGGACAGGGGATAGACGAGCAGTACTTC.

V gene TRBV28 combines with J gene TRBJ2-2; the match to TRBD1 covers 7 bases. The CDR3 runs to 13 residues. Germline V CDR1 and CDR2: MDHEN, SYDVKM. V shed 6 bases and J 6 bases; nucleotides not matched to a gene: 4. As DNA, the CDR3 is TGTGCCAGCAGACCTGACAGGGCCGGGGAGCTGTTTTTT. Protein sequence: CASRPDRAGELFF.